This TCR beta chain was sequenced in a study of Ad26.COV2.S vaccination and SARS-CoV-2 variants. The CDR3 contains 15 residues. The germline gives CDR1 KGHSH, CDR2 LQKENI. The V end was cut by 4 bases, the J end by 2 bases, with 14 bases between. Here immunoSEQ multiplex PCR was the method, and the copy in TCRdb shows in-frame clones only, minus some. The data hold about 180,000 clones, with 70% to 90% observed a single time. Specimen: peripheral blood, collected after recovery from COVID-19. The source of this sequence is a human donor who had recovered from COVID-19. V usage is TRBV18 and J usage is TRBJ1-1, with D possibly TRBD1 on 6 matching bases. The CDR3 DNA sequence: TGTGCCAGCTCACTGAAGGGGGGGGGAAACACTGAAGCTTTCTTT. As protein: CASSLKGGGNTEAFF.